This T cell receptor (beta chain) was found in a study of neurological immune-mediated disorders (dated by TCRdb to the late 2010s). Context from the whole study: Of the approximately 34 multiple sclerosis patients, 31 had relapsing-remitting MS and 3 had secondary progressive MS. Peripheral blood TCR-beta repertoires from patients with HTLV-I-associated myelopathy (HAM/TSP), patients with multiple sclerosis, and healthy controls were compared in the study using UMI-based sequencing. The approximately 98 TCR-beta libraries included longitudinal samples, technical triplicates and paired sorted CD4+ and CD8+ T-cell subsets alongside PBMC samples. The cohort was made up of about 65 subjects, consisting of 15 or so HAM/TSP patients, roughly 35 multiple sclerosis patients and about 20 healthy controls. Overall results and qualifications from the work: No association of the MS cluster with clinical or MRI features was observed, and the need for larger cohorts was stated by the authors. TCR clonal expansion was highest in HAM/TSP patients and lowest in MS patients, with MS patients falling below even healthy controls. Across subjects, expanded clones never shared an identical CDR3 amino acid sequence, which suggests that the TCR-beta repertoires in every group were private. Phylogenetic analysis grouped repertoires from 18 of 34 MS patients into a cluster of related CDR3 sequences, suggesting a possible repertoire-level signature.

For the unsorted PBMC libraries, 2 million PBMCs were stored in RNAlater at -80 degrees C until RNA extraction and were used to generate the libraries. Multiple sclerosis patients were enrolled in a US clinical protocol under which disease progression was evaluated by magnetic resonance imaging. Peripheral blood underwent Ficoll-Hypaque density gradient centrifugation to isolate PBMCs, which were then cryopreserved in liquid nitrogen. Taken from cysteine to phenylalanine, the CDR3 has 15 residues. Only the CDR3 portion is preserved as DNA: 45 bases, with reading frame beginning at the first base. V gives up 2 bases and J gives up 0 bases, and the segment between their germline ends measures 13 bases. Reading the germline V gene (reference sequence) gives CDR1 DFQATT and CDR2 SNEGSKA. cDNA was synthesized by template-switch 5'RACE using a primer carrying a 10-nucleotide random unique molecular identifier by which each TCR transcript was tagged. Each sequencing run produced over 190 million TCR-beta sequences covering 15-18 subjects. The RNeasy kit was used for extraction of total RNA. TCR-beta VDJ regions were amplified with primers for the TCR constant region and the 5'RACE anchor, using the KAPA Real-time Library Amplification kit. Sample indexes and Illumina adaptors were added in a first PCR, and a second PCR then increased library yield. After Ampure bead purification, the TCR product of roughly 650 bp was size-selected on a 2% E-gel SizeSelection system. Before pooling, library quality was assessed on a Bioanalyzer, concentration was determined with Qubit, and library quantification was performed with the Kapa Library Quantification kit. Paired-end 2 x 150 bp sequencing of the libraries was performed on an Illumina HiSeq 2500. To increase sequence diversity, roughly 24-32% phiX was spiked into each library pool. Per the source publication's procedure: The quality-filtered reads were processed with the UMI-based MiGEC pipeline, whose error correction step removed more than 80% of the raw TCR sequences. IMGT germline references were used for aligning VDJ genes, and each clonotype was defined as a unique CDR3 amino acid sequence together with its V-J genes. Clonal expansion, Shannon diversity and CDR3 relatedness (CalcPairwiseDistances, ClusterSamples) were evaluated with VDJtools, and phylogenetic trees were built with CLCbio workbench. A clone was classed as expanded if it had 8 or more unique UMIs, a cutoff based on coefficient-of-variation modelling across technical triplicates. TCRdb trimmed the raw reads at Q25, called clones with MiXCR and kept productive beta chains. Rows with one shared CDR3 protein collapse into an entry with the most common genes and DNA. What appears here as the V and J calls and clone size reflects TCRdb's work, not the paper's. For this sample there are tens of thousands of distinct CDR3 sequences; under 4.5% appear just once. Under 3.5% of the sample comes from the top ten.

This clonotype was seen repeatedly, ten times or more. Its specific antigen is unknown. No much larger clone is present one base from it, and per-base qualities are unavailable. The clonotype comes from a woman aged 50 to 60 with multiple sclerosis. What was sequenced was PBMCs. The rearrangement combines TRBV20-1 with TRBJ1-1; the best D guess is TRBD1, with 5 bases matching. The bases read TGCAGTGCTAGACTGGGAGGAGGGGTGAACACTGAAGCTTTCTTT. Its protein is CSARLGGGVNTEAFF.